The 24 T cell receptor beta chains listed next were all sequenced from one sample in a study of T cell responses to AZD1222 COVID-19 vaccine. Generated by immunoSEQ multiplex PCR, the TCRdb table keeps only in-frame clones and is missing some. The sample records 110,000 or so clones, about nine tenths being singletons. The specimen was peripheral blood, collected on day 0 of AZD1222 vaccination. These receptors all come from an adult in good health.

The chain combines TRBV6-6 with TRBJ2-2, with D tentatively TRBD1 (5 bases). This CDR3 spans 15 amino acids. Germline loops: CDR1 MNHNY, CDR2 SVGAGI (reference sequence). V was pared by 6 bases and J by 6 bases, with 17 bases between. CDR3 loop: CASSPGSGYAGELFF. The CDR3 DNA reads TGTGCCAGCAGCCCAGGGTCAGGGTACGCCGGGGAGCTGTTTTTT.

This clone was detected once. This rearrangement joins TRBV15 to TRBJ2-1; TRBD2 matches at 8 bases. CDR3 size: 15 residues. V shed 0 bases, J shed 8 bases, and the junction held 6 bases outside the gene matches. Germline loops: CDR1 LNHNV, CDR2 YYDKDF (reference sequence). The CDR3 is CATSRDSGRAYEQFF. CDR3 bases: TGTGCCACCAGCAGAGATTCCGGGAGGGCCTATGAGCAGTTCTTC.

This chain joins TRBV7-6 and TRBJ2-1; 8 bases map to TRBD2. The CDR3 consists of 20 residues. Germline loops: CDR1 SGHVS, CDR2 FNYEAQ. J lost 2 bases, V lost 2 bases, and 17 bases had no gene match. This CDR3 is CASSLIGGRTRLIPYNEQFF. CDR3 DNA: TGTGCCAGCAGCTTAATTGGCGGGAGGACAAGATTAATCCCCTACAATGAGCAGTTCTTC.

The V gene is TRBV6-2 or TRBV6-3, the J gene TRBJ2-2; D unclear. The CDR3 has 15 amino acids. Germline assignment: CDR1 MNHEY and CDR2 SVGEGT. Trimming shortened V by 0 bases and J by 5 bases, and 10 bases separated the two germline ends. This CDR3 reads CASSYSTARTGELFF. In DNA form, the CDR3 reads TGTGCCAGCAGTTACTCGACGGCGAGGACCGGGGAGCTGTTTTTT.

The genes are TRBV6-5 and TRBJ1-1; 7 bases are a match to TRBD1. Germline trimming cut 4 bases from V and 0 bases from J; bases unmatched to any gene: 2. In germline, CDR1 is MNHEY, CDR2 SVGAGI. The CDR3 runs to 14 residues. The CDR3 bases are TGTGCCAGCAGTTTGACAGGGATGAACACTGAAGCTTTCTTT. Residues: CASSLTGMNTEAFF.

The CDR3 spells CSVWDGDTEAFF. CDR3 DNA: TGCAGCGTTTGGGACGGAGACACTGAAGCTTTCTTT. This chain joins TRBV29-1 and TRBJ1-1; maybe TRBD1 (5 bases). CDR3 size: 12 residues. Germline V gives CDR1 SQVTM, CDR2 ANQGSEA. Trimming stripped 5 bases from V and 3 bases from J, with 10 bases between. The full variable domain, with the rest looked up from reference TRBV29-1 and TRBJ1-1, is SAVISQKPSRDICQRGTSLTIQCQVDSQVTMMFWYRQQPGQSLTLIATANQGSEATYESGFVIDKFPISRPNLTFSTLTVSNMSPEDSSIYLCSVWDGDTEAFFGQGTRLTVV.

The rearrangement joins TRBV7-8 to TRBJ2-5; 13 bases align to TRBD2. The CDR3 is 15 residues long. Germline CDR1 SGHVS, CDR2 FQNEAQ. The V gene end was trimmed by 2 bases and the J gene end by 4 bases; junction bases not matched to a gene: 1. This chain's CDR3 is CASSLRLAGGETQYF. The CDR3 DNA sequence: TGTGCCAGCAGCTTAAGACTAGCGGGGGGAGAGACCCAGTACTTC. The full variable domain, with the rest looked up from reference TRBV7-8 and TRBJ2-5, is GAGVSQSPRYKVAKRGQDVALRCDPISGHVSLFWYQQALGQGPEFLTYFQNEAQLDKSGLPSDRFFAERPEGSVSTLKIQRTQQEDSAVYLCASSLRLAGGETQYFGPGTRLLVL.

The V call is TRBV4-2, the J call TRBJ1-4, with D unresolved. The V gene lost 5 bases and the J gene lost 8 bases, with 12 bases spanning the gap. The CDR3 is made up of 13 amino acids. The germline V gene has CDR1 LGHNA and CDR2 YNFKEQ. The CDR3 is CASSNREGEKLFF. The CDR3 DNA follows: TGTGCCAGCAGCAACCGGGAGGGCGAAAAACTGTTTTTT.

The chain is built from TRBV6-5 and TRBJ1-4; D is uncertain. The CDR3 extends over 14 amino acids. The V gene's germline CDR1 is MNHEY and CDR2 SVGAGI. V shed 0 bases and J shed 3 bases, with 5 bases lying between them. The CDR3 reads CASSYSMANEKLFF. CDR3 sequence (DNA): TGTGCCAGCAGTTACTCGATGGCTAATGAAAAACTGTTTTTT.

The V gene is TRBV7-2, the J gene TRBJ2-1; 11 nucleotides match TRBD2. The CDR3 spans 14 residues. J was trimmed by 9 bases and V by 3 bases; bases with no gene match: 4. Looked up from germline, CDR1 is SGHTA and CDR2 is FQGNSA. CDR3 bases: TGTGCCAGCAGCTTTGCTAGCGGGAGGTCTGAGCAGTTCTTC. Translated, it gives CASSFASGRSEQFF.

The V call is TRBV19, the J call TRBJ1-2, with 8 nucleotides matching TRBD1. After removal of 6 bases from V and 6 bases from J, the junction contained 9 bases not matched to a gene. CDR1 is LNHDA and CDR2 is SQIVND in the germline V gene (reference sequence). This CDR3 spans 14 amino acids. Written as DNA, the CDR3 is TGTGCCAGTAGGCCTCCCGGGACAGGAGATGGCTACACCTTC. It specifies CASRPPGTGDGYTF. Based on the CDR3 plus reference TRBV19 and TRBJ1-2, the full variable domain is DGGITQSPKYLFRKEGQNVTLSCEQNLNHDAMYWYRQDPGQGLRLIYYSQIVNDFQKGDIAEGYSVSREKKESFPLTVTSAQKNPTAFYLCASRPPGTGDGYTFGSGTRLTVV.

The chain couples TRBV29-1 to TRBJ2-2; TRBD1 agrees at 12 bases. The CDR3 is 13 residues long. Germline CDR1 and CDR2: SQVTM and ANQGSEA. Unmatched junction bases numbered 3, after V lost 7 bases and J lost 6 bases. The CDR3 here is CSARDRGPGELFF. CDR3 in DNA: TGCAGCGCCCGGGACAGGGGGCCCGGGGAGCTGTTTTTT.

The chain couples TRBV5-1 to TRBJ2-2; D call uncertain. This CDR3 has 15 amino acids. CDR1 SGHRS and CDR2 YFSETQ come from the germline V gene. V was pared by 4 bases and J by 3 bases, with 13 bases between. As DNA, the CDR3 is TGCGCCAGCAGCCACGGAAACGGAGACACCGGGGAGCTGTTTTTT. Its translation is CASSHGNGDTGELFF.

V and J are TRBV9 and TRBJ1-2, with no clear D. V was clipped by 3 bases and J by 5 bases, with 11 bases between them. The CDR3 length is 13 residues. CDR1 SGDLS and CDR2 YYNGEE come from the germline V gene. The CDR3 loop is CASSESEPYGYTF. The CDR3 DNA is TGTGCCAGCAGCGAGAGCGAGCCATATGGCTACACCTTC.

This sequence joins TRBV3-1 (or the pseudogene TRBV3-2) and TRBJ1-6; weak D call: TRBD1 (6 bases). The CDR3 has 15 residues. V was trimmed by 1 base and J by 9 bases, leaving 13 bases between them. Germline CDR1 and CDR2: LGHDT and YNNKEL (reference sequence). This chain's CDR3 is CASSQGGARGSPLHF. CDR3 bases: TGTGCCAGCAGCCAAGGGGGGGCCAGAGGTTCACCCCTCCACTTT.

V is TRBV14 and J is TRBJ2-1; 8 bases are a match to TRBD2. Germline V gene sequence: CDR1 SGHDN, CDR2 FVKESK. The V segment lost 4 bases and the J segment 0 bases; nucleotides outside the gene matches: 11. This CDR3 region has 18 residues. For the CDR3, the DNA is TGTGCCAGCAGCCCCCTCGGGGCGGGAGGTACCTCCTACAATGAGCAGTTCTTC. This translates into CASSPLGAGGTSYNEQFF.

In this sample, this clone turned up once. The rearrangement links TRBV18 to TRBJ2-1, with D tentatively TRBD2 (6 bases). Trimming pared 6 bases from V and 4 bases from J, leaving 19 bases between. Germline V CDR1 and CDR2: KGHSH, LQKENI. The CDR3 sequence is 16 residues long. The CDR3, as DNA: TGTGCCAGCTCTCCCCTGGGGGGAGCGACGTACAATGAGCAGTTCTTC. Translation: CASSPLGGATYNEQFF.

This sequence joins TRBV7-9 and TRBJ1-2; the match to TRBD1 covers 10 bases. In germline, CDR1 is SEHNR, CDR2 FQNEAQ (reference sequence). Unmatched junction bases numbered 5, after V lost 5 bases and J lost 8 bases. The CDR3 totals 13 residues. CDR3 sequence reads: CASSRGQGEGYTF. CDR3 DNA: TGTGCCAGCAGCCGCGGACAGGGGGAAGGCTACACCTTC.

This chain links TRBV7-2 with TRBJ1-2, with D unresolved. The V and J ends lost 1 base and 2 bases respectively, with 8 bases between them. Germline V gene sequence: CDR1 SGHTA, CDR2 FQGNSA. The CDR3 covers 14 residues. CDR3 loop: CASSLGSHNYGYTF. As DNA, the CDR3 is TGTGCCAGCAGCTTAGGGTCACACAACTATGGCTACACCTTC.

The gene calls are TRBV6-1 and TRBJ2-6; D gene unclear. V was cut by 4 bases and J by 2 bases, with 12 bases left in between. Per the germline V gene, CDR1 is MNHNS and CDR2 is SASEGT. CDR3 length: 16 amino acids. CDR3 sequence (DNA): TGTGCCAGCAGTGGATTTGTGGGCCCTGGGGCCAACGTCCTGACTTTC. Amino acids: CASSGFVGPGANVLTF.

The chain couples TRBV18 to TRBJ2-1, with 12 bases that match TRBD2. The CDR3 totals 17 residues. V gave up 1 base and J gave up 12 bases; unmatched junction bases: 13. Germline values: CDR1 KGHSH, CDR2 LQKENI. The CDR3 protein is CASSPRSRLAGAAVQFF. The CDR3 region has the DNA TGTGCCAGCTCACCACGGTCGAGACTAGCGGGGGCGGCCGTGCAGTTCTTC.

The chain links TRBV7-2 to TRBJ2-2; D is possibly TRBD2 (6 bases). CDR3 size: 15 residues. The germline V and J ends were trimmed by 5 bases and 2 bases, with 12 bases remaining between them. Germline V gene data show CDR1 as SGHTA and CDR2 as FQGNSA. The CDR3: CASSSQGLNTGELFF. The CDR3 coding sequence is TGTGCCAGCAGCAGCCAGGGACTTAACACCGGGGAGCTGTTTTTT.

The chain joins TRBV6-5 to TRBJ1-2, with D perhaps TRBD1 (6 bases). Deletions cut 8 bases from V and 8 bases from J, with 15 bases between. The CDR3 length is 12 residues. The V gene's germline CDR1 is MNHEY and CDR2 SVGAGI. The DNA for the CDR3 is TGTGCCAGCGGAATAACAGGGCGCGGCTACACCTTC. It specifies CASGITGRGYTF.

The V gene is TRBV7-7, the J gene TRBJ2-3; no reliable D call. With 3 bases removed from V and 9 bases from J, the gap between germline ends came to 13 bases. Germline V lookup: CDR1 SSHAT, CDR2 FNYEAQ (reference sequence). This CDR3 has 13 residues. The CDR3 nucleotides are TGTGCCAGCAGCTTTCTAGGTGATGGGACGCAGTATTTT. It encodes CASSFLGDGTQYF.